This TCR beta chain was obtained from a study of T cells after yellow fever vaccination. Study findings and constraints: A faster peak, day 5 versus 15, was reached by the weaker secondary response. In FACS-sorted repertoires, abundant clonotypes from the bulk population could appear as contaminants. Few clonotypes appeared in both CD4 and CD8 compartments.

This clonotype appeared a few times. Its specificity is not known. A 5'RACE template-switching step, the method used to make TCR cDNA, added a universal primer site and UMIs. TCRdb ran MiXCR on the 5' RACE reads and lists one entry per CDR3 protein. Found here are under 150,000 distinct CDR3 sequences, over 12% of them singletons; the top ten hold 40% to 45%. This TCR derives from a young man who received the YFV17D yellow fever vaccine. The specimen comprised CD8+ T cells sorted from PBMCs, sampled 5 days after the yellow fever booster vaccination.

CDR3 sequence (DNA): TGTGCCAGTCAGCGGGGGGCGAGGACCGGGGAGCTGTTTTTT. This sequence encodes CASQRGARTGELFF. The rearrangement links TRBV6-2 or TRBV6-3 to TRBJ2-2, with 9 bases identical to TRBD2. The CDR3 totals 14 residues. V trimming: 9 bases; J trimming: 5 bases; junction bases outside the gene matches: 7. Per germline, CDR1 MNHEY and CDR2 SVGEGT.